This is a list of T cell receptor beta chains from one sample in a study of T cell changes during pregnancy in multiple sclerosis. Generated by immunoSEQ multiplex PCR, the TCRdb table keeps only in-frame clones and is missing some. Among about 14,000 clones listed, approximately 93% were seen once. Sequencing used peripheral blood, obtained in the second trimester of pregnancy. These receptor sequences come from a female donor in good health, enrolled as a control in a pregnancy study. Each CDR3 is given with its conserved first and last residue. The D gene is left open where the match is weak. A row's size may be missing; if present it is once, few, many or a size class.

j_gene,abundance,d_gene,v_gene,CDR3aa,CDR3nt
TRBJ2-7,.,TRBD1,TRBV5-5,CASSSIPGQGIYEQYF,TGTGCCAGCAGCAGCATTCCGGGACAGGGAATCTACGAGCAGTACTTC
TRBJ2-2,few,.,TRBV21-1,CASSMLASGGRGTGELFF,TGTGCCAGCAGCATGTTAGCTAGCGGGGGTCGGGGGACCGGGGAGCTGTTTTTT
TRBJ2-5,once,TRBD2,TRBV29-1,CSVAGLAGGPTPQETQYF,TGCAGCGTTGCTGGGCTAGCGGGGGGGCCTACCCCCCAAGAGACCCAGTACTTC
TRBJ2-3,.,TRBD2,TRBV25-1,CASSESLAGDRTDTQYF,TGTGCCAGCAGTGAATCACTAGCGGGGGATCGCACAGATACGCAGTATTTT
TRBJ2-3,.,.,TRBV4-3,CASSQEPPSLVGTDTQYF,TGCGCCAGCAGCCAAGAACCCCCCAGTCTCGTGGGCACAGATACGCAGTATTTT
TRBJ2-4,.,.,TRBV11-2,CASSTPQGVAKNIQYF,TGTGCCAGCAGCACCCCTCAAGGGGTGGCCAAAAACATTCAGTACTTC
TRBJ2-2,.,.,TRBV9,CASSVAAGANTGELFF,TGTGCCAGCAGCGTAGCGGCGGGCGCGAACACCGGGGAGCTGTTTTTT
TRBJ1-5,.,TRBD1,TRBV10-3,CAISEGSGGNQPQHF,TGTGCCATCAGTGAGGGGTCAGGGGGGAATCAGCCCCAGCATTTT
TRBJ2-7,.,TRBD2,TRBV27,CASTQAGGPGYEQYF,TGTGCCAGCACCCAAGCGGGAGGGCCCGGCTACGAGCAGTACTTC
TRBJ1-2,.,.,TRBV19,CATKGGGRSYGYTF,TGTGCCACAAAAGGGGGGGGGCGCAGCTATGGCTACACCTTC
TRBJ2-3,.,.,TRBV29-1,CSVEVPGTSTDTQYF,TGCAGCGTTGAAGTACCAGGGACTAGCACAGATACGCAGTATTTT
TRBJ2-1,.,TRBD1,TRBV7-9,CASSLVDRGIYNEQFF,TGTGCCAGCAGCTTAGTTGACAGGGGGATCTACAATGAGCAGTTCTTC
TRBJ1-5,.,.,TRBV6-5,CASRPTGIVQPQHF,TGTGCCAGCAGGCCAACAGGGATCGTTCAGCCCCAGCATTTT
TRBJ2-3,.,TRBD2,TRBV18,CASSPITSGANTQYF,TGTGCCAGCTCACCAATAACTAGCGGGGCCAATACGCAGTATTTT
TRBJ2-1,once,TRBD2,TRBV29-1,CSVDGRGYNEQFF,TGCAGCGTTGATGGGCGGGGGTACAATGAGCAGTTCTTC
TRBJ2-7,.,.,TRBV5-4,CASSLGVDRSSEQYF,TGTGCCAGCAGCTTGGGAGTTGACAGGTCTAGCGAGCAGTACTTC
TRBJ1-1,few,TRBD1,TRBV6-5,CASSYSGQGALAFF,TGTGCCAGCAGTTACTCAGGGCAGGGGGCGTTAGCTTTCTTT
TRBJ1-3,.,.,TRBV15,CATSREGPVGNTIYF,TGTGCCACCAGCAGGGAGGGGCCGGTTGGAAACACCATATATTTT
TRBJ2-2,.,TRBD2,TRBV28,CASSSLSGLRTGELFF,TGTGCCAGCAGTTCCCTTAGCGGGTTACGAACCGGGGAGCTGTTTTTT
TRBJ2-5,.,.,TRBV29-1,CSVETEQETQYF,TGCAGCGTAGAGACAGAGCAAGAGACCCAGTACTTC
TRBJ2-5,.,TRBD2,TRBV5-1,CASSLAPSGGSGETQYF,TGCGCCAGCAGCTTGGCCCCTAGCGGGGGGTCGGGGGAGACCCAGTACTTC
TRBJ1-5,.,TRBD1,TRBV23-1,CASSQAETGAVQPQHF,TGCGCCAGCAGTCAAGCCGAGACAGGGGCGGTTCAGCCCCAGCATTTT
TRBJ1-1,.,TRBD1,TRBV7-3,CASRRDRESEAFF,TGTGCCAGCAGACGGGACAGGGAATCTGAAGCTTTCTTT
TRBJ2-7,.,TRBD2,TRBV7-2,CASSSLSGGPAYEQYF,TGTGCCAGCAGCTCCCTTAGCGGGGGGCCAGCCTACGAGCAGTACTTC
TRBJ2-5,.,TRBD2,TRBV19,CASSIGGEETQYF,TGTGCCAGTAGTATTGGGGGGGAGGAGACCCAGTACTTC
TRBJ1-5,.,TRBD1,TRBV7-9,CASRGGQDSNQPQHF,TGTGCCAGCCGCGGGGGACAGGATAGCAATCAGCCCCAGCATTTT
TRBJ2-1,.,.,TRBV9,CASSLRLQNEQFF,TGTGCCAGCAGTCTTAGACTGCAAAATGAGCAGTTCTTC
TRBJ1-1,.,.,TRBV29-1,CSFQSLNTEAFF,TGCAGCTTCCAAAGCCTTAACACTGAAGCTTTCTTT
TRBJ1-1,once,.,TRBV5-1,CASSYAPTGEAFF,TGCGCCAGCAGCTACGCTCCGACAGGAGAAGCTTTCTTT
TRBJ2-5,.,TRBD1,TRBV19,CASSMTGRQETQYF,TGTGCCAGTAGTATGACAGGGCGACAAGAGACCCAGTACTTC
TRBJ2-1,.,.,TRBV7-8,CASSWGLENEQFF,TGTGCCAGCAGCTGGGGCCTAGAGAATGAGCAGTTCTTC
TRBJ2-3,once,TRBD2,TRBV9,CASSVGGGGYTDTQYF,TGTGCCAGCAGCGTAGGGGGCGGGGGGTACACAGATACGCAGTATTTT
TRBJ2-5,.,TRBD2,TRBV6-6,CASRIAGSQETQYF,TGTGCCAGCAGAATAGCGGGGTCGCAAGAGACCCAGTACTTC
TRBJ1-2,.,.,TRBV7-3,CASSLDSTYGYTF,TGTGCCAGCAGCCTGGACAGTACCTATGGCTACACCTTC
TRBJ2-1,.,TRBD1,TRBV11-3,CASSIDRGIPFF,TGTGCCAGCAGCATCGACAGGGGAATTCCGTTCTTC
TRBJ2-3,.,TRBD2,TRBV7-3,CASSLRGLATDTQYF,TGTGCCAGCAGCCTCAGGGGACTAGCCACAGATACGCAGTATTTT
TRBJ2-7,once,.,TRBV5-4,CASSSRDTLYEQYF,TGTGCCAGCAGCTCCCGGGACACCTTATACGAGCAGTACTTC
TRBJ2-3,.,TRBD2,TRBV7-2,CASSLRGLATDTQYF,TGTGCCAGCAGCTTACGGGGACTAGCCACAGATACGCAGTATTTT
TRBJ2-5,.,.,TRBV5-1,CASSLEPGGGETQYF,TGCGCCAGCAGCTTGGAACCCGGCGGTGGGGAGACCCAGTACTTC
TRBJ2-7,.,TRBD2,TRBV4-1,CASSPPGLAISEQYF,TGCGCCAGCAGCCCACCGGGACTAGCCATCTCCGAGCAGTACTTC
TRBJ1-5,once,.,TRBV27,CASSLSAVDQPQHF,TGTGCCAGCAGTTTATCGGCAGTGGATCAGCCCCAGCATTTT
TRBJ2-1,.,TRBD2,TRBV19,CASSIKILAGEEEQFF,TGTGCCAGTAGTATAAAGATACTAGCGGGAGAAGAGGAGCAGTTCTTC
TRBJ1-5,.,TRBD1,TRBV6-5,CASSYSSGGTDQPQHF,TGTGCCAGCAGTTACTCTTCAGGGGGTACGGATCAGCCCCAGCATTTT
TRBJ2-7,.,.,TRBV6-1,CASRDNYEQYF,TGTGCCAGCAGGGACAACTACGAGCAGTACTTC
TRBJ2-5,.,TRBD2,TRBV7-9,CASTSRTSGETQYF,TGTGCCAGCACCTCCCGGACTAGCGGGGAGACCCAGTACTTC
TRBJ2-1,.,TRBD1,TRBV7-8,CASSSLDRGLPRSVYNEQFF,TGTGCCAGCAGCTCCTTAGACAGGGGGCTACCCCGGTCCGTATACAATGAGCAGTTCTTC
TRBJ2-1,.,TRBD1,TRBV9,CASSPRGRSFNEQFF,TGTGCCAGCAGCCCCAGGGGGAGAAGTTTTAATGAGCAGTTCTTC
TRBJ2-5,.,.,TRBV5-8,CASRRYGETQYF,TGTGCCAGCAGGCGATACGGAGAGACCCAGTACTTC
TRBJ2-3,.,.,TRBV7-3,CASSNRGQYTDTQYF,TGTGCCAGCAGCAACCGGGGACAATACACAGATACGCAGTATTTT